This TCR beta chain was sequenced in a study of graft-versus-host responses after intestinal transplantation. Study background: Multivisceral, liver-intestinal, or isolated intestinal transplants were performed in recipients. All recipients got anti-thymocyte globulin induction, then tacrolimus and steroids for 2 to 4 years.

This CDR3 region has 12 residues. Trimming at V came to 4 bases and at J to 5 bases, leaving 1 base not matched to a gene. Germline loops: CDR1 SGHAT, CDR2 FQNNGV. The sample holds a few counts of this clone. The antigen is not known. Method: immunoSEQ multiplex PCR; TCRdb's copy keeps in-frame clones and lacks some. The sample has over 65,000 clones, approximately 89% seen once. Study-level points and caveats: Recipient bone marrow held GvH clones, some seen earlier in ileum or blood.

Sample: unstimulated CD8+ T cells sorted from spleen or lymph node cells, taken before transplant. The TCR was taken from a human donor who was the organ donor for an intestinal transplant. This chain links TRBV11-2 with TRBJ2-7; 8 positions agree with TRBD1. CDR3 nucleotide sequence: TGTGCCAGCAGCTCGGACAGGGACGAGCAGTACTTC. This encodes CASSSDRDEQYF.